This T cell receptor (beta chain) emerged from a study of T cells in Graves' hyperthyroidism and ophthalmopathy. Amplification of TCR beta CDR3 regions was performed using RNA transcripts as template. The primer set for the first-round RT-PCR of the TCR CDR3 was HTBI. TCRdb re-analysed the multiplex PCR reads in MiXCR, keeping a single row per CDR3 protein. The sample includes about 480,000 distinct CDR3 sequences, around a quarter of them seen just once. This clonotype was seen many times. Sequencing used blood. The receptor was isolated from a woman aged 30 to 39 with Graves' ophthalmopathy.

CDR3 residues: CASSLLSGSSNQPQHF. CDR3 nucleotide sequence: TGTGCCAGTAGTCTACTCTCCGGGAGCAGCAATCAGCCCCAGCATTTT. The genes are TRBV19 and TRBJ1-5; D not resolved. The germline V gene encodes CDR1 LNHDA and CDR2 SQIVND (reference sequence). The V gene lost 5 bases and the J gene lost 1 base, with 15 bases spanning the gap. The CDR3 runs 16 residues.